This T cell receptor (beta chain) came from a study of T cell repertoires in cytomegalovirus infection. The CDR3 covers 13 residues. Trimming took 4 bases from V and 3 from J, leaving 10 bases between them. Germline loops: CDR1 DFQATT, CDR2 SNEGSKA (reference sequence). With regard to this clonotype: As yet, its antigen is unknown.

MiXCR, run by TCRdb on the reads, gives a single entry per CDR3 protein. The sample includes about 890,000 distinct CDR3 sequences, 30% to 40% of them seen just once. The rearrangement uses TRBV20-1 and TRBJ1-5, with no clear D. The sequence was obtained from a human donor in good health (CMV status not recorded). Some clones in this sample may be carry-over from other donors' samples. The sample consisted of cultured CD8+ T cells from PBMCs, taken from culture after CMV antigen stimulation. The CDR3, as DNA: TGCAGTGCTATGGAGCCTCTCAATCAGCCCCAGCATTTT. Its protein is CSAMEPLNQPQHF.